Listed below are T cell receptor beta chains from one sample, sequenced in a study of cytomegalovirus exposure and HLA in healthy donors. The protocol was immunoSEQ multiplex PCR, while the TCRdb copy is restricted to in-frame clones and leaves out a portion. The profile covers about 150,000 clones, with over 75% appearing a single time and less than 3% taken by the ten largest. The sequenced sample consisted of PBMCs. The receptors were gathered from a young woman in good health and CMV-seronegative. Both conserved end residues are part of each CDR3. D genes are given only for firm matches. Not all rows give a size; the values are once, few, many and, for expanded clones, a class.

J,V,D,size,CDR3,DNA
TRBJ2-5,TRBV6-1,-,-,CASSVGRMETQYF,TGTGCCAGCAGCGTGGGGCGAATGGAGACCCAGTACTTC
TRBJ1-2,TRBV6-5,TRBD1,-,CASSYTRGRGYGYTF,TGTGCCAGCAGTTACACCAGGGGGCGAGGCTATGGCTACACCTTC
TRBJ1-1,TRBV12-5,-,-,CASGLAGVLKKNTEAFF,TGTGCTAGTGGTTTGGCGGGGGTGCTTAAGAAGAACACTGAAGCTTTCTTT
TRBJ2-2,TRBV5-1,TRBD1,-,CASSYQPGTGETGELFF,TGCGCCAGCAGCTACCAACCTGGGACAGGGGAGACCGGGGAGCTGTTTTTT
TRBJ2-1,TRBV7-9,TRBD1,-,CASSPFRGHEQFF,TGTGCCAGCAGCCCCTTCAGGGGGCATGAGCAGTTCTTC
TRBJ2-7,TRBV28,-,-,CASSLTGVGREQYF,TGTGCCAGCAGTTTAACGGGAGTAGGGCGCGAGCAGTACTTC
TRBJ2-5,TRBV10-3,-,-,CAISERAGGSGETQYF,TGTGCCATCAGTGAGAGGGCAGGGGGGTCGGGAGAGACCCAGTACTTC
TRBJ2-3,TRBV29-1,TRBD2,few,CSVVGGRRSTDTQYF,TGCAGCGTTGTAGGCGGGAGGCGAAGCACAGATACGCAGTATTTT
TRBJ2-1,TRBV6-1,-,-,CASRVEYSNEQFF,TGTGCCAGCAGAGTGGAGTACTCCAATGAGCAGTTCTTC
TRBJ2-1,TRBV28,-,-,CASSPSGTPAYNEQFF,TGTGCCAGCAGTCCCTCCGGGACACCGGCCTACAATGAGCAGTTCTTC
TRBJ2-3,TRBV5-1,TRBD2,-,CASSVNSGTFTDTQYF,TGCGCCAGCAGCGTTAATAGCGGGACCTTCACAGATACGCAGTATTTT
TRBJ1-5,TRBV6-5,-,-,CASREGGSSYQPQHF,TGTGCCAGCAGGGAGGGCGGCAGCAGTTATCAGCCCCAGCATTTT
TRBJ1-4,TRBV5-1,TRBD1,few,CASSQTGEEKLFF,TGCGCCAGCAGCCAAACAGGGGAGGAAAAACTGTTTTTT
TRBJ1-5,TRBV6-1,-,few,CASSERGSSNQPQHF,TGTGCCAGCAGTGAACGGGGTAGTAGCAATCAGCCCCAGCATTTT
TRBJ2-7,TRBV7-8,TRBD2,-,CASSLGWKGTVREFNEQYF,TGTGCCAGCAGCTTAGGGTGGAAGGGAACAGTGCGGGAGTTTAACGAGCAGTACTTC
TRBJ1-1,TRBV19,-,-,CASSIIQGSDEAFF,TGTGCCAGTAGTATCATACAGGGTTCGGATGAAGCTTTCTTT
TRBJ2-1,TRBV14,TRBD2,-,CASSQGSGTSKFF,TGTGCCAGCAGCCAGGGCTCTGGGACTAGCAAGTTCTTC
TRBJ2-3,TRBV20-1,-,-,CSAESTDTQYF,TGCAGTGCAGAGTCGACAGATACGCAGTATTTT
TRBJ2-7,TRBV18,-,-,CASSPGGGDEQYF,TGTGCCAGCTCACCGGGGGGGGGCGACGAGCAGTACTTC
TRBJ2-3,TRBV7-5,-,-,CARSGLRAGGTDTQYF,TGTGCCAGAAGCGGTCTTCGGGCGGGGGGGACAGATACGCAGTATTTT
TRBJ1-1,TRBV29-1,-,-,CSGKVSRAPGVAEAFF,TGCAGCGGGAAGGTTTCTCGGGCCCCGGGGGTCGCTGAAGCTTTCTTT
TRBJ2-3,TRBV11-2,-,-,CASSPMQGHIADTQYF,TGTGCCAGCAGCCCAATGCAGGGGCATATCGCAGATACGCAGTATTTT
TRBJ1-1,TRBV4-3,-,few,CASSQTMGGQTEAFF,TGCGCCAGCAGCCAGACGATGGGGGGGCAAACTGAAGCTTTCTTT
TRBJ1-4,TRBV5-4,TRBD1,-,CASSPRTGRNEKLFF,TGTGCCAGCAGCCCCCGGACAGGCCGTAATGAAAAACTGTTTTTT